These T cell receptor beta chains were read from a single sample in a study of T-cell memory formation after mild COVID-19. MiXCR, applied by TCRdb to the 5' RACE reads, yields one record per CDR3 protein. The data show about half a million distinct CDR3 sequences, 18% seen once. Sequencing was performed on PBMCs or a T cell subset sorted from them (not recorded which). These receptors were collected from an adult woman who had mild COVID-19 (a few samples of this study predate the infection). Cell type and time point are not known. The CDR3 runs from the conserved cysteine through the conserved F or W. Fields, in order: V gene, J gene, clone size, CDR3 protein. Rows give clone size only sometimes, using once, few, many, or a class for an expanded clone.

V: TRBV5-1; J: TRBJ2-7; size: .; CDR3: CASSLEAHRLSYEQYF
V: TRBV21-1; J: TRBJ1-5; size: few; CDR3: CASSKAGDPSNQPQHF
V: TRBV24-1; J: TRBJ2-5; size: .; CDR3: CATSKGTPETQYF
V: TRBV20-1; J: TRBJ1-1; size: .; CDR3: CSATKQVTTEAFF
V: TRBV7-2; J: TRBJ2-7; size: .; CDR3: CASSSSASYEQYF
V: TRBV18; J: TRBJ2-1; size: .; CDR3: CASSQVSGQGNEQFF
V: TRBV7-9; J: TRBJ2-3; size: few; CDR3: CASSLGVTTGRSTDTQYF
V: TRBV6-5; J: TRBJ2-2; size: few; CDR3: CASSYKGTNTGELFF
V: TRBV5-5; J: TRBJ1-2; size: many; CDR3: CASSGSNYGYTF
V: TRBV5-1; J: TRBJ2-5; size: few; CDR3: CASSFTPQGAGEETQYF
V: TRBV5-1; J: TRBJ1-2; size: few; CDR3: CASSLVSDRRSGYTF
V: TRBV19; J: TRBJ2-7; size: .; CDR3: CASSLSSAGSYEQYF
V: TRBV25-1; J: TRBJ2-3; size: many; CDR3: CASSVGASGGANTQYF
V: TRBV27; J: TRBJ1-1; size: many; CDR3: CASSLQGALKSEAFF
V: TRBV4-1; J: TRBJ2-2; size: few; CDR3: CASRQGTNTGELFF
V: TRBV11-2; J: TRBJ2-1; size: .; CDR3: CASSLWTSGSFNEQFF
V: TRBV5-6; J: TRBJ2-3; size: .; CDR3: CASSSGTGGAGDTQYF
V: TRBV5-1; J: TRBJ1-4; size: .; CDR3: CASSLLSGYRKDRGDEKLFF
V: TRBV7-3; J: TRBJ2-5; size: .; CDR3: CASSLNFAGEGETQYF
V: TRBV5-1; J: TRBJ1-1; size: few; CDR3: CASSLGQTLNTEAFF
V: TRBV18; J: TRBJ2-7; size: few; CDR3: CASSPRRDRASYEQYF
V: TRBV5-4; J: TRBJ2-1; size: few; CDR3: CASSPGPGRDDEQFF
V: TRBV25-1; J: TRBJ2-7; size: many; CDR3: CASRQGFREQYF
V: TRBV29-1; J: TRBJ2-6; size: .; CDR3: CSVVTWDRGTGANVLTF
V: TRBV6-2/TRBV6-3; J: TRBJ1-1; size: .; CDR3: CASSFSAGQVLMNTEAFF
V: TRBV12-3/TRBV12-4; J: TRBJ1-1; size: .; CDR3: CASSLRGYTEAFF
V: TRBV9; J: TRBJ2-1; size: .; CDR3: CASSAGGTATYNEQFF
V: TRBV30; J: TRBJ2-5; size: few; CDR3: CAWGRGHQETQYF
V: TRBV4-2; J: TRBJ2-3; size: few; CDR3: CASSQDTRPGGTDTQYF
V: TRBV7-9; J: TRBJ2-5; size: few; CDR3: CASSSSGSDGTQYF
V: TRBV21-1; J: TRBJ2-7; size: few; CDR3: CANLAGGTYEQYF
V: TRBV3-1; J: TRBJ1-1; size: few; CDR3: CASSQVQGEAFF
V: TRBV12-3/TRBV12-4; J: TRBJ1-1; size: few; CDR3: CASSFQRDRGMNTEAFF
V: TRBV7-9; J: TRBJ1-6; size: .; CDR3: CASSLGQSGSPLHF
V: TRBV4-2; J: TRBJ2-3; size: few; CDR3: CASSLGGVSTDTQYF
V: TRBV20-1; J: TRBJ2-3; size: .; CDR3: CSARGLGAGDTQYF
V: TRBV10-3; J: TRBJ2-7; size: few; CDR3: CAISDPGTSGHPYEQYF
V: TRBV7-8; J: TRBJ2-1; size: .; CDR3: CASSFPSSGFPSSYNEQFF
V: TRBV30; J: TRBJ2-7; size: few; CDR3: CAWSGGHPYEQYF
V: TRBV12-3/TRBV12-4; J: TRBJ1-1; size: .; CDR3: CASSSGGGLAFF
V: TRBV12-1; J: TRBJ2-3; size: .; CDR3: CASSSSSRPATDTQYF